The 18 T cell receptor beta chains listed next were all sequenced from one sample in a study of cytomegalovirus exposure and HLA in healthy donors. This PCR relied on a set of 60 Vbeta primers and 13 Jbeta primers. Using immunoSEQ multiplex PCR, the repertoire was profiled, and TCRdb retains in-frame clones only, with some absent. The sample contains a few hundred thousand clones, about nine tenths of which appear only once. The sequenced sample consisted of PBMCs. Source of these receptors: a girl aged 2 to 9 in good health and CMV-seronegative.

The gene calls are TRBV30 and TRBJ1-3; perhaps TRBD1 as D (6 bases). Germline V gene lookup returns CDR1 GTSNPN and CDR2 SVGIG (reference sequence). The CDR3 is 15 residues long. The V and J ends lost 5 bases and 1 base respectively, with 15 bases between them. DNA of the CDR3: TGTGCCTGGGGAACAGGGATACAATCTGGAAACACCATATATTTT. Translation gives CAWGTGIQSGNTIYF.

This clone was found a few times. The CDR3 reads CASSYTDRLNEKLFF. The DNA of the CDR3 is TGTGCCAGCAGTTACACGGACAGACTTAATGAAAAACTGTTTTTT. The chain uses TRBV28 and TRBJ1-4; TRBD1 is a possible D gene (6 bases). This CDR3 is built from 15 residues. Germline values: CDR1 MDHEN, CDR2 SYDVKM. V was trimmed by 4 bases and J by 4 bases, leaving 13 bases between them.

This clone was observed a single time. V usage is TRBV27 and J usage is TRBJ1-3; D uncertain. Germline lookup yields CDR1 MNHEY and CDR2 SMNVEV (reference sequence). The CDR3 sequence is 15 residues long. Trimming removed 0 bases at V and 11 bases at J, with 17 bases between. CDR3 protein: CASSLSGEGSDSIYF. CDR3 DNA sequence: TGTGCCAGCAGTTTATCAGGAGAGGGCAGCGACTCCATATATTTT.

J is TRBJ2-3 and V is TRBV29-1, with D possibly TRBD2 on 6 matching bases. The germline gives CDR1 SQVTM, CDR2 ANQGSEA. The CDR3 sequence is 10 residues long. Trimming removed 8 bases from V and 6 bases from J, with 9 bases in between. CDR3 in amino acids: CSSLADTQYF. CDR3 sequence (DNA): TGCAGCTCCCTAGCGGATACGCAGTATTTT.

This clone was recorded once. V and J are TRBV15 and TRBJ1-5; D possibly corresponds to TRBD1 (6 bases). V lost 5 bases to trimming and J lost 9 bases, with 17 bases between them. Germline V lookup: CDR1 LNHNV, CDR2 YYDKDF (reference sequence). This CDR3 spans 14 amino acids. The CDR3 protein is CATSARDIGWPQHF. The CDR3 DNA is TGTGCCACCAGCGCACGGGACATCGGATGGCCCCAGCATTTT. The full variable domain, in which reference TRBV15 and TRBJ1-5 provide the parts outside the CDR3, is DAMVIQNPRYQVTQFGKPVTLSCSQTLNHNVMYWYQQKSSQAPKLLFHYYDKDFNNEADTPDNFQSRRPNTSFCFLDIRSPGLGDTAMYLCATSARDIGWPQHFGDGTRLSIL.

This clone came up once. The chain combines TRBV5-4 with TRBJ2-5; D might be TRBD1 (6 bases). CDR3 length equals 15 residues. Germline CDR1 and CDR2: SGHNT and YYREEE (reference sequence). Trimming removed 4 bases at V and 1 base at J, with 14 bases between. The CDR3 nucleotides are TGTGCCAGCAGCATCGGACAGACGGTCCAAGAGACCCAGTACTTC. This encodes CASSIGQTVQETQYF.

A few counts support this clone. The chain recombines TRBV27 with TRBJ2-7; 9 nucleotides align to TRBD1. The J segment lost 5 bases and the V segment lost 1 base, leaving 3 bases of the junction unmatched. CDR3 length: 14 residues. Germline V gene data show CDR1 as MNHEY and CDR2 as SMNVEV (reference sequence). DNA of the CDR3: TGTGCCAGCAGTTTATGGGACAGGGTCCACGAGCAGTACTTC. This gives the protein CASSLWDRVHEQYF.

This rearrangement joins TRBV19 to TRBJ2-7; TRBD1 is a possible D gene (5 bases). V lost 4 bases, J lost 3 bases, and 16 bases lay in between. Germline V gene data show CDR1 as LNHDA and CDR2 as SQIVND (reference sequence). This CDR3 has 15 residues. The CDR3 reads CASSKSTGYIYEQYF. CDR3 coding DNA: TGTGCCAGTAGTAAGTCTACAGGATATATCTACGAGCAGTACTTC. Drawing the rest from reference TRBV19 and TRBJ2-7, the complete variable domain is DGGITQSPKYLFRKEGQNVTLSCEQNLNHDAMYWYRQDPGQGLRLIYYSQIVNDFQKGDIAEGYSVSREKKESFPLTVTSAQKNPTAFYLCASSKSTGYIYEQYFGPGTRLTVT.

This clone was seen a single time. This rearrangement joins TRBV19 to TRBJ1-1; a weak D match, TRBD1 (6 bases). Germline CDR1 is LNHDA and CDR2 is SQIVND (reference sequence). The V end was cut by 4 bases, the J end by 1 base, with 10 bases between. This CDR3 region has 14 residues. CDR3 loop: CASSTTDRNTEAFF. In nucleotides, the CDR3 is TGTGCCAGTAGTACGACGGACAGGAACACTGAAGCTTTCTTT.

The V and J genes are TRBV5-4 and TRBJ1-3, with 11 nucleotides matching TRBD1. V lost 4 bases to trimming and J lost 0 bases; unmatched junction nucleotides: 9. This CDR3 has 18 residues. Per germline, CDR1 SGHNT and CDR2 YYREEE (reference sequence). CDR3: CASSGGQGALISGNTIYF. The CDR3 nucleotides read TGTGCCAGCAGCGGAGGACAGGGGGCGTTAATCTCTGGAAACACCATATATTTT.

The V call is TRBV7-3, the J call TRBJ1-6; tentatively, D is TRBD1 (5 bases). This CDR3 is built from 17 residues. Trimming cost V 0 bases and J 6 bases, with 15 bases left between them. Germline CDR1 and CDR2: SGHTA and FQGTGA. This CDR3 is CASSLTGPWGGNSPLHF. The DNA for the CDR3 is TGTGCCAGCAGCTTAACAGGGCCATGGGGGGGTAATTCACCCCTCCACTTT. Full variable domain (outside the CDR3, taken from reference TRBV7-3 and TRBJ1-6): GAGVSQTPSNKVTEKGKYVELRCDPISGHTALYWYRQSLGQGPEFLIYFQGTGAADDSGLPNDRFFAVRPEGSVSTLKIQRTERGDSAVYLCASSLTGPWGGNSPLHFGNGTRLTVT.

CDR3: CASSRGWENTEAFF. Here the CDR3 DNA reads TGTGCCAGTAGTCGGGGGTGGGAGAACACTGAAGCTTTCTTT. The chain is built from TRBV19 and TRBJ1-1; D might be TRBD1 (5 bases). V was shortened by 5 bases and J by 1 base, with 11 bases between the two germline ends. The CDR3 consists of 14 residues. Germline CDR1 reads LNHDA; CDR2 reads SQIVND (reference sequence).

The rearrangement links TRBV7-9 to TRBJ1-2; 8 nucleotides agree with TRBD1. V lost 5 bases to trimming and J lost 6 bases; unmatched junction nucleotides: 8. This CDR3 has 14 residues. CDR1 and CDR2 (germline): SEHNR, FQNEAQ (reference sequence). The CDR3 protein is CASSEIGQGHGYTF. The CDR3, as DNA: TGTGCCAGCAGCGAAATAGGACAGGGACATGGCTACACCTTC.

The V call is TRBV7-3, the J call TRBJ2-7; TRBD1 aligns across 8 bases. Trimming at V came to 2 bases and at J to 0 bases, leaving 9 bases not matched to a gene. The CDR3 has 17 residues. CDR1 is SGHTA, CDR2 FQGTGA, per germline. In DNA form, the CDR3 reads TGTGCCAGCAGCTTACTGCGGACAGGGAGTAACTCCTACGAGCAGTACTTC. Residues: CASSLLRTGSNSYEQYF. The complete variable domain, with remaining parts taken from reference TRBV7-3 and TRBJ2-7, reads GAGVSQTPSNKVTEKGKYVELRCDPISGHTALYWYRQSLGQGPEFLIYFQGTGAADDSGLPNDRFFAVRPEGSVSTLKIQRTERGDSAVYLCASSLLRTGSNSYEQYFGPGTRLTVT.

The CDR3 nucleotides read TGTGCCAGCAGCTGGGGAGAACAGGGCACCGGGGAGCTGTTTTTT. Translating gives CASSWGEQGTGELFF. The gene calls are TRBV7-9 and TRBJ2-2; D perhaps matches TRBD1 (6 bases). Germline CDR1 is SEHNR and CDR2 is FQNEAQ (reference sequence). Trimming took off 4 bases at V and 4 bases at J, with 13 bases between the two ends. CDR3 size: 15 residues.

The gene calls are TRBV18 and TRBJ1-1; TRBD1 might be the D (5 bases). The CDR3 loop spans 18 amino acids. Between the trimmed V and J ends, which lost 3 bases and 1 base, there was a span of 21 bases. Germline loops: CDR1 KGHSH, CDR2 LQKENI. In DNA, the CDR3 is TGTGCCAGCTCACCTCTGGCTTTGCAGGGCAAGACGAACACTGAAGCTTTCTTT. Translating gives CASSPLALQGKTNTEAFF.

The chain uses TRBV7-6 and TRBJ2-7; 9 bases match TRBD2. The CDR3 has 15 residues. The germline V gene encodes CDR1 SGHVS and CDR2 FNYEAQ. The V segment lost 1 base and the J segment 4 bases; nucleotides outside the gene matches: 5. The CDR3 loop is CASSLVASGDYEQYF. For the CDR3, the DNA is TGTGCCAGCAGCTTAGTAGCTAGCGGGGATTACGAGCAGTACTTC.

This clone was counted only a few times. The chain is built from TRBV5-6 and TRBJ2-7, with TRBD1 as a possible D gene (6 bases). Germline CDR1 is SGHDT and CDR2 is YYEEEE. The length of the CDR3 is 13 residues. V lost 4 bases and J 3 bases, leaving 11 bases between the germline ends. The CDR3 DNA sequence: TGTGCCAGCAGCGGGGGACACAGCTACGAGCAGTACTTC. Protein product: CASSGGHSYEQYF.